The 21 T cell receptor beta chains in this list originate from one sample, sequenced in a study of T cell clonality in common variable immunodeficiency. Measured with immunoSEQ multiplex PCR; TCRdb has only the in-frame clones, and not every one. The sample yields some 50,000 clones, without any singletons. Input material: peripheral blood mononuclear cells. Receptors were obtained from a person aged 18 to 70 in good health.

This clone was detected ten times or more. The DNA ends 3 residues before the CDR3 does, and the rest of the CDR3 is filled in from the germline J gene. The chain recombines TRBV13 with TRBJ2-1; 7 nucleotides match TRBD2. The V and J ends lost 5 bases and 0 bases, in that order; junction bases with no gene match: 7. Germline V gene data show CDR1 as PRHDT and CDR2 as FYEKMQ (reference sequence). The CDR3 length is 16 residues. The CDR3 loop is CASSSGGGNSYNEQFF. The sequenced part of the CDR3 DNA is TGTGCCAGCAGCAGCGGCGGGGGAAACTCCTACAATGAG.

This clone came up a few times. The read finishes 3 residues shy of the CDR3 end, and the germline J gene is used to complete it. The chain carries TRBV7-9 and TRBJ2-1; 7 nucleotides line up with TRBD1. The V and J ends lost 2 bases and 5 bases, in that order; junction bases with no gene match: 6. The CDR3 loop spans 15 amino acids. Germline V gene lookup returns CDR1 SEHNR and CDR2 FQNEAQ (reference sequence). The part of the CDR3 DNA that was read is TGTGCCAGCAGCTTATTCAGGGGGACCAACAATGAG. Its protein is CASSLFRGTNNE. The full CDR3 reads CASSLFRGTNNEQFF.

As concerns this clone: The CDR3 extends 3 residues past the end of the read, so its final part is completed from the germline J gene. The chain carries TRBV11-2 and TRBJ1-2; no clear D. CDR3 length: 12 amino acids. V was shortened by 2 bases and J by 4 bases, with 5 bases between the two germline ends. The germline gives CDR1 SGHAT, CDR2 FQNNGV. The CDR3 bases that were read are TGTGCCAGCAGCTTATCCTCCTATGGC. Translating gives CASSLSSYG. The entire CDR3 protein is CASSLSSYGYTF.

This clone has at least ten counts. The read ends 3 residues before the CDR3 terminus; that terminus is restored from the germline J gene. V and J are TRBV4-1 and TRBJ1-4, with D unclear. This CDR3 has 15 amino acids. The V and J ends lost 0 bases and 8 bases respectively, with 13 bases between them. Germline V gives CDR1 MGHRA, CDR2 YSYEKL. The covered CDR3 bases are TGCGCCAGCAGCCAAGAGACTCCGCGAGAGGAAAAA. It encodes CASSQETPREEK. The CDR3, in full, reads CASSQETPREEKLFF.

This clone showed up many times. From the germline J gene comes the end of the CDR3, since the read stops 3 residues before it. V and J are TRBV6-2 or TRBV6-3 and TRBJ2-7, with D possibly TRBD1 on 5 matching bases. Trimming stripped 6 bases from V and 2 bases from J, with 20 bases between. Looked up from germline, CDR1 is MNHEY and CDR2 is SVGEGT. The CDR3 is 16 amino acids. CDR3 protein: CASSKGRAGLPYEQYF. Incomplete CDR3 DNA: TGTGCCAGCAGCAAAGGCCGGGCAGGGCTGCCCTACGAG.

About this clone: The sequence runs out 3 residues before the end of the CDR3; the remainder is reconstructed from the germline J gene. The rearrangement uses TRBV10-2 and TRBJ2-5, with D possibly being TRBD1 (5 bases). The V end lost 3 bases, the J end lost 2 bases, and 10 bases lay between the germline ends. The germline gives CDR1 WSHSY, CDR2 SAAADI. The length of the CDR3 is 14 residues. The CDR3 bases that were read are TGCGCCAGCAGTGAAGTGGGGCGGCAAGAGACC. It translates to CASSEVGRQET. The whole CDR3 protein is CASSEVGRQETQYF.

In the case of this clone: The sequenced fragment ends 3 residues before the CDR3 boundary, so the rest is inferred from the germline J gene. The chain has TRBV7-6 and TRBJ1-2; a possible D gene is TRBD1 (6 bases). This CDR3 has 15 residues. Looked up from germline, CDR1 is SGHVS and CDR2 is FNYEAQ. The sequenced part of the CDR3 DNA is TGTGCCAGCAGTACCGGGACACAACCCGACTACGAC. Protein product: CASSTGTQPDYD. The full CDR3 protein reads CASSTGTQPDYDYTF.

The table lists this clone with many counts. The CDR3 end lies 3 residues beyond the end of the read and is filled in from the germline J gene. V and J are TRBV7-9 and TRBJ1-5; 7 nucleotides agree with TRBD1. Trimming took 10 bases from V and 3 from J; bases not matched to a gene: 6. The CDR3 consists of 13 residues. The germline CDR1 and CDR2 sequences are SEHNR and FQNEAQ (reference sequence). The CDR3 loop reads CATQEGANQPQHF. CDR3 DNA, as far as it was read: TGTGCCACCCAAGAGGGGGCCAATCAGCCC.

In this sample, this clone turned up many times. The read gets to within 3 residues of the CDR3 end, and the germline J gene fills in the rest. The chain is built from TRBV30 and TRBJ2-7, with TRBD1 matching 8 bases. Germline CDR1 GTSNPN, CDR2 SVGIG (reference sequence). This CDR3 has 12 residues. J was trimmed by 3 bases and V by 5 bases; bases with no gene match: 3. The CDR3 sequence is CAWGQGVYEQYF. The sequenced CDR3 bases are TGTGCCTGGGGACAGGGAGTCTACGAG.

This clone was recorded many times. Sequencing ends 3 residues short of the CDR3 end; the germline J gene provides the rest. The chain employs TRBV19 and TRBJ1-2, with 9 bases fitting TRBD1. In germline, CDR1 is LNHDA, CDR2 SQIVND (reference sequence). The CDR3 totals 15 residues. The V gene end was trimmed by 9 bases and the J gene end by 0 bases; junction bases not matched to a gene: 8. The sequenced part of the CDR3 DNA is TGTGCCAGCACGGGACAGGGCCTTACTAACTATGGC. Protein sequence: CASTGQGLTNYG. The CDR3 in full is CASTGQGLTNYGYTF. The full variable domain, with the rest looked up from reference TRBV19 and TRBJ1-2, is DGGITQSPKYLFRKEGQNVTLSCEQNLNHDAMYWYRQDPGQGLRLIYYSQIVNDFQKGDIAEGYSVSREKKESFPLTVTSAQKNPTAFYLCASTGQGLTNYGYTFGSGTRLTVV.

This clone was detected ten times or more. Sequencing ends 3 residues short of the CDR3 end; the germline J gene provides the rest. The chain recombines TRBV30 with TRBJ2-1; 10 bases match TRBD2. Trimming removed 4 bases from V and 8 bases from J; junction bases left unmatched: 11. Germline V gene lookup returns CDR1 GTSNPN and CDR2 SVGIG (reference sequence). The CDR3 totals 15 residues. Partial CDR3 DNA: TGTGCCTGGACTAAGAGCGGGGGGGCCCTAGATGAG. Its protein product is CAWTKSGGALDE. Given in full, the CDR3 is CAWTKSGGALDEQFF.

This clone has at least ten counts. Read data end 3 residues before the CDR3 end; the end is taken from the germline J gene. The V and J genes are TRBV7-9 and TRBJ2-7; D unresolved. The V gene's germline CDR1 is SEHNR and CDR2 FQNEAQ (reference sequence). V was clipped by 4 bases and J by 2 bases, with 6 bases between them. CDR3 size: 12 residues. CDR3 sequence reads: CASSWHPYEQYF. The CDR3 bases that were read are TGTGCCAGCAGCTGGCACCCCTACGAG.

Ten or more counts support this clone. The sequenced fragment ends 3 residues before the CDR3 boundary, so the rest is inferred from the germline J gene. J is TRBJ2-5 and V is TRBV7-2; the match to TRBD2 covers 10 bases. The CDR3 runs 14 residues. With V trimmed by 5 bases and J by 3 bases, 3 bases remained unmatched. The V gene's germline CDR1 is SGHTA and CDR2 FQGNSA. CDR3 bases read: TGTGCCAGCAGCCAAGCGGGGGGGAAAGAGACC. This encodes CASSQAGGKET. The whole CDR3 is CASSQAGGKETQYF.

This clone was detected many times. The CDR3 extends 3 residues past the end of the read, so its final part is completed from the germline J gene. The V gene is TRBV19, the J gene TRBJ1-1; unclear D gene. CDR1 LNHDA and CDR2 SQIVND come from the germline V gene (reference sequence). The CDR3 is 11 residues long. Incomplete CDR3 DNA: TGTGCCAGTAGGCTTACCAGGGAA. Amino acid sequence: CASRLTRE. The CDR3 reads in full as CASRLTREAFF.

This clone was seen more than once but under ten times. From the germline J gene comes the end of the CDR3, since the read stops 3 residues before it. This chain connects TRBV7-7 to TRBJ2-3, with 7 bases fitting TRBD2. CDR1 is SSHAT, CDR2 FNYEAQ, per germline (reference sequence). The CDR3 runs to 12 residues. The sequenced CDR3 bases are TGTGCCAGCAGCTTAGGGGGGGGGTCG. Its translation is CASSLGGGS. The whole CDR3 protein reads CASSLGGGSQYF. Filled out from reference TRBV7-7 and TRBJ2-3, the complete variable domain reads GAGVSQSPRYKVTKRGQDVTLRCDPISSHATLYWYQQALGQGPEFLTYFNYEAQPDKSGLPSDRFSAERPEGSISTLTIQRTEQRDSAMYRCASSLGGGSQYFGPGTRLTVL.

This clone was recorded many times. The read ends 3 residues early relative to the CDR3; the germline J gene fills the gap. The chain uses TRBV18 and TRBJ2-7; D remains unclear. Per germline, CDR1 KGHSH and CDR2 LQKENI. The CDR3 has 16 residues. V lost 0 bases to trimming and J lost 2 bases, with 14 bases between them. CDR3 sequence reads: CASSPPANRWPYEQYF. Partial CDR3 DNA: TGTGCCAGCTCACCACCGGCCAATCGATGGCCCTACGAG. The full variable domain, completed using reference TRBV18 and TRBJ2-7, is NAGVMQNPRHLVRRRGQEARLRCSPMKGHSHVYWYRQLPEEGLKFMVYLQKENIIDESGMPKERFSAEFPKEGPSILRIQQVVRGDSAAYFCASSPPANRWPYEQYFGPGTRLTVT.

In this sample, this clone turned up many times. The CDR3 end is not reached by the read, which stops 3 residues before it; the germline J gene fills it in. This chain joins TRBV12-3 or TRBV12-4 and TRBJ2-2; TRBD2 matches 7 bases. V gave up 4 bases and J gave up 4 bases; unmatched junction bases: 9. This CDR3 has 16 residues. The DNA read from the CDR3 is TGTGCCAGCAGTTCCTGGACTAGTCTATTCACCGGGGAG. Translating gives CASSSWTSLFTGE. The CDR3 in its entirety is CASSSWTSLFTGELFF.

This clone was seen more than once but under ten times. The CDR3 loop is CASGQTGTGKDTQYF. The CDR3 DNA, read in part, is TGCGCCAGCGGACAGACCGGGACAGGGAAAGATACG. This rearrangement joins TRBV5-1 to TRBJ2-3; 9 bases agree with TRBD1. The read falls 3 residues short of the CDR3 end, and the missing part is taken from the germline J gene. CDR3 length: 15 residues. Germline lookup yields CDR1 SGHRS and CDR2 YFSETQ. V trimming: 7 bases; J trimming: 5 bases; junction bases outside the gene matches: 11.

This clone was found many times. The read stops 3 residues short of the end of the CDR3; the missing end is completed from the germline J gene. The J gene is TRBJ2-1, the V gene TRBV12-5; possibly TRBD2 for D (5 bases). V was shortened by 5 bases and J by 4 bases, with 15 bases between the two germline ends. This CDR3 has 15 amino acids. CDR1 is LGHNT and CDR2 is FRNRAP in the germline V gene. This CDR3 is CASGPTDRGYNEQFF. Partial CDR3 DNA: TGTGCTAGTGGTCCGACGGACCGGGGATACAATGAG.

The sample holds many counts of this clone. The CDR3 goes on 3 residues after the read ends, and that part is filled in from the germline J gene. The chain uses TRBV29-1 and TRBJ2-7; 8 nucleotides agree with TRBD1. The CDR3 totals 13 residues. With V trimmed by 5 bases and J by 6 bases, 9 bases remained unmatched. Germline V lookup: CDR1 SQVTM, CDR2 ANQGSEA. CDR3 DNA, as far as it was read: TGCAGCGTTCCGGCAGGGGGCGCGGGCGAG. Encoded protein: CSVPAGGAGE. The complete CDR3 sequence is CSVPAGGAGEQYF.

Worth noting for this clone: The read ends 3 residues shy of where the CDR3 ends; the end is completed using the germline J gene. The chain is built from TRBV30 and TRBJ1-5; D is possibly TRBD1 (5 bases). The CDR3 consists of 14 residues. CDR1 and CDR2 (germline): GTSNPN, SVGIG (reference sequence). The part of the CDR3 DNA that was read is TGTGCCTGGACCTTCCTGGGACTGGGAGATCCC. It specifies CAWTFLGLGDP. The entire CDR3 is CAWTFLGLGDPQHF.